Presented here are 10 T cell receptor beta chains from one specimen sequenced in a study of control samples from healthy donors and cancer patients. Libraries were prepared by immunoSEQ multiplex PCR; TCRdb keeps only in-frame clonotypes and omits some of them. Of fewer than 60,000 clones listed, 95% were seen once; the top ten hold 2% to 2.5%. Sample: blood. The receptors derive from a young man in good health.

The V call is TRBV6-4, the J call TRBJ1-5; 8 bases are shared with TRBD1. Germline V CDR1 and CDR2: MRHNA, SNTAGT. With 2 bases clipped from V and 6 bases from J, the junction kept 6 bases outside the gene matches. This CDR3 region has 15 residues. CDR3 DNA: TGTGCCAGCAGTGACCCCGACAGGGGAAGTCAGCCCCAGCATTTT. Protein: CASSDPDRGSQPQHF.

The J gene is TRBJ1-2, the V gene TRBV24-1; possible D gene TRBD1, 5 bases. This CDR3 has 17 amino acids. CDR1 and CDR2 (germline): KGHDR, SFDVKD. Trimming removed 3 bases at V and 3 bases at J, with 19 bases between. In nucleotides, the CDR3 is TGTGCCACCAGTGATCCAAACGGTGACGGGACTTACTATGGCTACACCTTC. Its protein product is CATSDPNGDGTYYGYTF.

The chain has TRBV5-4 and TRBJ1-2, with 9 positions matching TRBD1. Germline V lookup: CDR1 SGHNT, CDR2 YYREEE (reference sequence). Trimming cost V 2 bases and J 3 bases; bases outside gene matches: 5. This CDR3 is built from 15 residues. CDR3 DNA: TGTGCCAGCAGCTTCACAGGGGGCGCACACTATGGCTACACCTTC. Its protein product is CASSFTGGAHYGYTF.

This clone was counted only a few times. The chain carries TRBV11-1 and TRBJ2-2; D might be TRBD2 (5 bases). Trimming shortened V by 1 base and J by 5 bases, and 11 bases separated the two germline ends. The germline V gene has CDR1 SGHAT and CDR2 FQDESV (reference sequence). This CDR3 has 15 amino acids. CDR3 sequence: CASSLELAQTGELFF. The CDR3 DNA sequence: TGTGCCAGCAGCTTAGAATTAGCGCAGACCGGGGAGCTGTTTTTT.

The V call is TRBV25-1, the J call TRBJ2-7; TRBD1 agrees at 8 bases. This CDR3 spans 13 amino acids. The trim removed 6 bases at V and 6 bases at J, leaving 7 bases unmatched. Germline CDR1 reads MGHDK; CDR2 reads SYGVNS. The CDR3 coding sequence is TGTGCCAGCAGCATACAGGGGGTCGGCGAGCAGTACTTC. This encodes CASSIQGVGEQYF.

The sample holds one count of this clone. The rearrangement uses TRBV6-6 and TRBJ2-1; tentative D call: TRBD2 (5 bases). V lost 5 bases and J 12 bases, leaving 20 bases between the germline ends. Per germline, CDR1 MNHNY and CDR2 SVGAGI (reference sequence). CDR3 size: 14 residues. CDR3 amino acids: CASSPTIGDIPQFF. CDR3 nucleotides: TGTGCCAGCAGTCCGACGATCGGGGATATCCCGCAGTTCTTC.

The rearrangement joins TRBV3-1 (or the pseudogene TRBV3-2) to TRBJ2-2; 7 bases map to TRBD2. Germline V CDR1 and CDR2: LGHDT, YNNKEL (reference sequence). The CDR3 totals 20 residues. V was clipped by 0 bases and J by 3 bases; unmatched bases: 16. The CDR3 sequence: CASSQERMAGAPLDTGELFF. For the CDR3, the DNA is TGTGCCAGCAGCCAAGAAAGGATGGCGGGAGCCCCTCTCGACACCGGGGAGCTGTTTTTT.

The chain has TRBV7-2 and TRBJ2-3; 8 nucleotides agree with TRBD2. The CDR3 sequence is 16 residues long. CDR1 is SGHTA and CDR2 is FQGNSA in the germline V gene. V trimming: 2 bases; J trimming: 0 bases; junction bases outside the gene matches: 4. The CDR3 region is CASSLLPSGSTDTQYF. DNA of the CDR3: TGTGCCAGCAGCTTACTCCCTAGCGGGAGCACAGATACGCAGTATTTT.

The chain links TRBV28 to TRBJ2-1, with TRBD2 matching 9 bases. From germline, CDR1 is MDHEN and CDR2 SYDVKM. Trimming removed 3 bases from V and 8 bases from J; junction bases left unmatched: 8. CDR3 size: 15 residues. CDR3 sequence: CASSFKREARDEQFF. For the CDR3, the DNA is TGTGCCAGCAGTTTTAAGCGGGAGGCCAGGGATGAGCAGTTCTTC. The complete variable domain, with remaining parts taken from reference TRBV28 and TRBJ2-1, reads DVKVTQSSRYLVKRTGEKVFLECVQDMDHENMFWYRQDPGLGLRLIYFSYDVKMKEKGDIPEGYSVSREKKERFSLILESASTNQTSMYLCASSFKREARDEQFFGPGTRLTVL.

This chain's CDR3 is CAWRRGDSEQFF. For the CDR3, the DNA is TGTGCCTGGAGACGAGGAGACAGTGAGCAGTTCTTC. The chain has TRBV30 and TRBJ2-1; TRBD1 is a possible D gene (5 bases). Per germline, CDR1 GTSNPN and CDR2 SVGIG (reference sequence). Trimming cost V 3 bases and J 9 bases, with 12 bases left between them. The CDR3 sequence is 12 residues long.